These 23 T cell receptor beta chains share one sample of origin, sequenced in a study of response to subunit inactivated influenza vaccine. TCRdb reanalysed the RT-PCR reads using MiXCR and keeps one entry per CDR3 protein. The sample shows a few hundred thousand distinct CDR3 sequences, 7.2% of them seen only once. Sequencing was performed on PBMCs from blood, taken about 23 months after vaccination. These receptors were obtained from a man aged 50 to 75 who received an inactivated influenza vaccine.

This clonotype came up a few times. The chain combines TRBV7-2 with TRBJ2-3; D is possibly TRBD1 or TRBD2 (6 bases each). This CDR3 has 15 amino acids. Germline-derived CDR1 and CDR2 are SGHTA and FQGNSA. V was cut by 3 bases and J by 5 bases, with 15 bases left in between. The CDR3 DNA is TGTGCCAGCAGCTTCGTTCCGGGGGCGAAAGATACGCAGTATTTT. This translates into CASSFVPGAKDTQYF.

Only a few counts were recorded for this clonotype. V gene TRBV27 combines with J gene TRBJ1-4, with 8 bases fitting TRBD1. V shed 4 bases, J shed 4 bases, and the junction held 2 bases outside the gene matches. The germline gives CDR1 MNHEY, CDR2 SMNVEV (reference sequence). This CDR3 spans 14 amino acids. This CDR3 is CASSSQGGNEKLFF. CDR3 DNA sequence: TGTGCCAGCAGTTCACAGGGGGGTAATGAAAAACTGTTTTTT. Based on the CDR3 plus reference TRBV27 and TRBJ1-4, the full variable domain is EAQVTQNPRYLITVTGKKLTVTCSQNMNHEYMSWYRQDPGLGLRQIYYSMNVEVTDKGDVPEGYKVSRKEKRNFPLILESPSPNQTSLYFCASSSQGGNEKLFFGSGTQLSVL.

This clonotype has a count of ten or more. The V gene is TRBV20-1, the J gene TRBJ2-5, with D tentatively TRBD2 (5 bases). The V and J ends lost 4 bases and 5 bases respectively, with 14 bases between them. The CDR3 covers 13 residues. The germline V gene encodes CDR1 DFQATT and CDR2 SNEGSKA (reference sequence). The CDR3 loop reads CSAMVASSETQYF. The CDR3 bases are TGCAGTGCTATGGTTGCTAGCAGTGAGACCCAGTACTTC.

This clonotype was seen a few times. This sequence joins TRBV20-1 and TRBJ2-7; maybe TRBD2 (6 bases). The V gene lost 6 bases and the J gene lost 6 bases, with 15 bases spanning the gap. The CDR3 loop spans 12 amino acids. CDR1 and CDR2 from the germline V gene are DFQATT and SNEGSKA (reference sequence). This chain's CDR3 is CSAHRARGEQYF. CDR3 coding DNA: TGCAGTGCACACCGGGCGCGGGGCGAGCAGTACTTC.

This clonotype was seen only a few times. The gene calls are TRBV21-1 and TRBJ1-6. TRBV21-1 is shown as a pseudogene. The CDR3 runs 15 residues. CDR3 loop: CASSGGTAYNSPLHF. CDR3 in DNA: TGTGCCAGCAGCGGCGGGACCGCCTATAATTCACCCCTCCACTTT.

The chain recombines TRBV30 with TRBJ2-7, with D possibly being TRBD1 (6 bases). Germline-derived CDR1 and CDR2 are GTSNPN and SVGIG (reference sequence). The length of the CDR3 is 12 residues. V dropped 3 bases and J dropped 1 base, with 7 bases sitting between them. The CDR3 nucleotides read TGTGCCTGGAGGAGGGGGTCCTACGAGCAGTACTTC. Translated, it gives CAWRRGSYEQYF.

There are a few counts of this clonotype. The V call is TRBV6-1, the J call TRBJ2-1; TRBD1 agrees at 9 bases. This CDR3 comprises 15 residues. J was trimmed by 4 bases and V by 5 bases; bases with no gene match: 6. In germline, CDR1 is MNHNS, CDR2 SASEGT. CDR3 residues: CASSPPGQGYNEQFF. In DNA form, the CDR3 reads TGTGCCAGCAGTCCCCCGGGACAGGGTTACAATGAGCAGTTCTTC.

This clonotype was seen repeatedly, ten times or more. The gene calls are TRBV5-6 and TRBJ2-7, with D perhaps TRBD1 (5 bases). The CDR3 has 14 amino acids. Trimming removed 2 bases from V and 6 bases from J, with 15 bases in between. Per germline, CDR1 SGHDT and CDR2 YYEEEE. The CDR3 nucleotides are TGTGCCAGCAGCTTATCGTTCAGGGAATCCGAGCAGTACTTC. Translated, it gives CASSLSFRESEQYF. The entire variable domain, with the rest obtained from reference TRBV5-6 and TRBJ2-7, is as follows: DAGVTQSPTHLIKTRGQQVTLRCSPKSGHDTVSWYQQALGQGPQFIFQYYEEEERQRGNFPDRFSGHQFPNYSSELNVNALLLGDSALYLCASSLSFRESEQYFGPGTRLTVT.

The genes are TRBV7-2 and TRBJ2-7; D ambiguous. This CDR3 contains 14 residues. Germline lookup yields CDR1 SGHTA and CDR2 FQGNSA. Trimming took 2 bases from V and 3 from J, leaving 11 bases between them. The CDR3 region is CASSLIQNHYEQYF. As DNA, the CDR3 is TGTGCCAGCAGCTTAATACAGAACCACTACGAGCAGTACTTC.

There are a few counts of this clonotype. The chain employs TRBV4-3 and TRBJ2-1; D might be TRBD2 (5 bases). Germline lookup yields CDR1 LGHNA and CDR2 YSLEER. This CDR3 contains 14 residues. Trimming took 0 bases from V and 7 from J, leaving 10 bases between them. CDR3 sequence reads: CASSQDRWRNEQFF. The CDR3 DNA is TGCGCCAGCAGCCAAGACAGGTGGAGGAATGAGCAGTTCTTC.

The CDR3 loop reads CASSLRQGLNTGELFF. As DNA, the CDR3 is TGTGCCAGCTCATTACGTCAGGGGCTTAACACCGGGGAGCTGTTTTTT. The V gene is TRBV18, the J gene TRBJ2-2; D may be TRBD1 (6 bases). Germline assignment: CDR1 KGHSH and CDR2 LQKENI. The CDR3 consists of 16 residues. V was pared by 5 bases and J by 2 bases, with 15 bases between.

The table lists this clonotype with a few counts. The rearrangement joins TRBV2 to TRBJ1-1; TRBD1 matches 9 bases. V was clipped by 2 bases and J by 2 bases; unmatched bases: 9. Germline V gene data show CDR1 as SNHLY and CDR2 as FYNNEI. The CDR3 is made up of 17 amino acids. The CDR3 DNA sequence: TGTGCCAGCAGTGAACATTACATGGGACAGGGAAACACTGAAGCTTTCTTT. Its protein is CASSEHYMGQGNTEAFF. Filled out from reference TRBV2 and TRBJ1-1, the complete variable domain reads EPEVTQTPSHQVTQMGQEVILRCVPISNHLYFYWYRQILGQKVEFLVSFYNNEISEKSEIFDDQFSVERPDGSNFTLKIRSTKLEDSAMYFCASSEHYMGQGNTEAFFGQGTRLTVV.

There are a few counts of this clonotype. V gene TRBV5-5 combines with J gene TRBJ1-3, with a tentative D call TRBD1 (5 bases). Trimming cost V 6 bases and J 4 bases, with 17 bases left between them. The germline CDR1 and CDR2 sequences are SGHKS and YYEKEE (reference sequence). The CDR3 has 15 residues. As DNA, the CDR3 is TGTGCCAGCAACTTAGCAGGGACCGAAGGAAACACCATATATTTT. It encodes CASNLAGTEGNTIYF.

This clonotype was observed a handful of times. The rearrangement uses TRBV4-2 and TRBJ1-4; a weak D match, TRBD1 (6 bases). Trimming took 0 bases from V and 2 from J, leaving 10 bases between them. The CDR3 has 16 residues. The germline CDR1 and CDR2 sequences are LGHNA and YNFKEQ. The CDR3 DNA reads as TGTGCCAGCAGCCAAGAGCAAGGGGGTACTAATGAAAAACTGTTTTTT. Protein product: CASSQEQGGTNEKLFF.

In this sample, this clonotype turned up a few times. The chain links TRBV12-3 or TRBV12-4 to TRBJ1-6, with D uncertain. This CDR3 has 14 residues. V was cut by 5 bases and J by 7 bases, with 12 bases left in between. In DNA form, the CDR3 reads TGTGCCAGCAGTATCAAATCGGGGAATTCACCCCTCCACTTT. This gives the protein CASSIKSGNSPLHF.

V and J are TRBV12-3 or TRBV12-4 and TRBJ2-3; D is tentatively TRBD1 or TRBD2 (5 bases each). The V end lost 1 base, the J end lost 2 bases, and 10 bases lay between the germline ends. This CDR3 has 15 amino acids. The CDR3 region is CASSLGGWDTDTQYF. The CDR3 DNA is TGTGCCAGCAGTTTAGGGGGGTGGGACACAGATACGCAGTATTTT.

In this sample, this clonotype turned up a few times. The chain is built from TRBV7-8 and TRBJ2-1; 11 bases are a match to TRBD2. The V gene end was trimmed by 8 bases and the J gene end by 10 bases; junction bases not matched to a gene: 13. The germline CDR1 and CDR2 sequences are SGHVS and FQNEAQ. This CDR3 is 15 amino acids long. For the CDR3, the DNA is TGTGCCAGCGGAAAAACTAGCGGGAGAACCTACGAGCAGTTCTTC. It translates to CASGKTSGRTYEQFF.

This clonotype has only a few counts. The CDR3 reads CASSQEQYGASNEQFF. DNA of the CDR3: TGTGCCAGCAGCCAAGAGCAATACGGGGCATCCAATGAGCAGTTCTTC. This rearrangement joins TRBV4-2 to TRBJ2-1; D may be TRBD1 or TRBD2 (5 bases each). Germline loops: CDR1 LGHNA, CDR2 YNFKEQ. This CDR3 comprises 16 residues. Trimming shortened V by 0 bases and J by 6 bases, and 15 bases separated the two germline ends.

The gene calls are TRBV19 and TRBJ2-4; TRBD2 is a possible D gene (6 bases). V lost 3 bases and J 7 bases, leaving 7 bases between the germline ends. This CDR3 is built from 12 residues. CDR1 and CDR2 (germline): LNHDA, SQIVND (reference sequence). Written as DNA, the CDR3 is TGTGCCAGTAGTATTGCGGGGAACATTCAGTACTTC. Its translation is CASSIAGNIQYF.

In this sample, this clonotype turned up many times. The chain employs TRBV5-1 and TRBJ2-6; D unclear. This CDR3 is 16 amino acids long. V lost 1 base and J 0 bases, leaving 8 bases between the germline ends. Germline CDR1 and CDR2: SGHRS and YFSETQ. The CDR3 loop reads CASSLRDPSGANVLTF. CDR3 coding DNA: TGCGCCAGCAGCTTGAGAGACCCCTCTGGGGCCAACGTCCTGACTTTC.

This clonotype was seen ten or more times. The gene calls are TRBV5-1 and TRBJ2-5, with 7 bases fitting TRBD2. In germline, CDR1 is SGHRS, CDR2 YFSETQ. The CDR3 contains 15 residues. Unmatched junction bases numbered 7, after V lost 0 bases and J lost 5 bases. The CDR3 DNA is TGCGCCAGCAGCTTGGCGACTAGCTGGGGCGAGACCCAGTACTTC. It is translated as CASSLATSWGETQYF.

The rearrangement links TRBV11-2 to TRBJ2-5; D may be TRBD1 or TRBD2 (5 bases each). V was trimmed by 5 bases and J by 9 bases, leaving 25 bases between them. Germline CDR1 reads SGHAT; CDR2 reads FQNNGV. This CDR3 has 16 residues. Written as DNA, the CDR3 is TGTGCCAGCAGCCCCCTCCGGGACGGCGGTAATCTGGCCCAGTACTTC. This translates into CASSPLRDGGNLAQYF.

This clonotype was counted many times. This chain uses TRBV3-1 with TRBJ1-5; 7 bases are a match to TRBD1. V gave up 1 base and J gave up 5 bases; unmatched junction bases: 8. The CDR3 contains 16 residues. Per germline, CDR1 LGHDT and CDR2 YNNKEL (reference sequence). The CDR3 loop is CASSQGTGVRDQPQHF. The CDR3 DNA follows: TGTGCCAGCAGCCAAGGTACAGGGGTCAGGGATCAGCCCCAGCATTTT.